The next 19 T cell receptor beta chains were all read from a single sample in a study of blood T cell repertoires in COVID-19. Repertoires were generated with immunoSEQ multiplex PCR, while TCRdb's copy carries only in-frame clones and drops some. This table has under 250,000 clones, roughly 90% appearing once. The sample taken for sequencing was peripheral blood. The source is a woman aged 55-75 years with acute or convalescent COVID-19.

The chain employs TRBV3-1 (or the pseudogene TRBV3-2) and TRBJ2-1; 7 nucleotides agree with TRBD1. V dropped 3 bases and J dropped 2; count of bases not matched to a gene: 19. The CDR3 consists of 20 residues. Germline CDR1 is LGHDT and CDR2 is YNNKEL (reference sequence). The CDR3 nucleotides read TGTGCCAGCAGCCAGGCTTACGGGACAGAATTCACCGATACCTACAATGAGCAGTTCTTC. Protein sequence: CASSQAYGTEFTDTYNEQFF.

The V and J genes are TRBV27 and TRBJ1-5, with D possibly TRBD1 on 5 matching bases. Germline CDR1 and CDR2: MNHEY and SMNVEV (reference sequence). V was clipped by 5 bases and J by 3 bases, with 17 bases between them. This CDR3 spans 16 amino acids. The DNA of the CDR3 is TGTGCCAGCAGTCCCCCCCCGCGGGGCCCCAATCAGCCCCAGCATTTT. It translates to CASSPPPRGPNQPQHF.

This clone was seen only once. The CDR3 reads CASSPLSAGALNNEQFF. The CDR3 DNA follows: TGTGCCAGCTCACCACTGTCGGCGGGGGCACTAAACAATGAGCAGTTCTTC. The rearrangement uses TRBV18 and TRBJ2-1, with D possibly TRBD2 on 7 matching bases. Trimming took off 1 base at V and 5 bases at J, with 18 bases between the two ends. This CDR3 has 17 residues. Germline CDR1 reads KGHSH; CDR2 reads LQKENI.

The rearrangement links TRBV30 to TRBJ1-5, with 9 bases fitting TRBD1. V gave up 0 bases and J gave up 7 bases; unmatched junction bases: 7. In germline, CDR1 is GTSNPN, CDR2 SVGIG (reference sequence). The CDR3 is 15 amino acids. CDR3 coding DNA: TGTGCCTGGAGTGTAGTGGGGACAGGGAGACAGCCCCAGCATTTT. Protein sequence: CAWSVVGTGRQPQHF.

This clone was counted between two and nine times. The J gene is TRBJ2-7, the V gene TRBV11-2; possible D gene TRBD2, 6 bases. The length of the CDR3 is 15 residues. Germline V lookup: CDR1 SGHAT, CDR2 FQNNGV. V dropped 4 bases and J dropped 0 bases, with 13 bases sitting between them. The CDR3 sequence: CASSSPERASYEQYF. The DNA for the CDR3 is TGTGCCAGCAGCTCACCAGAGCGGGCCTCCTACGAGCAGTACTTC.

In this sample, this clone turned up once. This sequence joins TRBV7-2 and TRBJ1-4; a weak D match, TRBD1 (5 bases). From germline, CDR1 is SGHTA and CDR2 FQGNSA. Trimming removed 4 bases from V and 11 bases from J, with 14 bases in between. This CDR3 region has 13 residues. The CDR3 here is CASSSGWDLKLFF. The CDR3 nucleotides read TGTGCCAGCAGCTCAGGTTGGGACTTGAAACTGTTTTTT.

The V gene is TRBV3-1 (or the pseudogene TRBV3-2), the J gene TRBJ2-5, with 11 bases that match TRBD2. This CDR3 is 15 amino acids long. CDR1 and CDR2 from the germline V gene are LGHDT and YNNKEL (reference sequence). Germline trimming cut 4 bases from V and 5 bases from J; bases unmatched to any gene: 6. CDR3 amino acids: CASSPLLAGAETQYF. CDR3 sequence (DNA): TGTGCCAGCAGCCCCCTACTAGCGGGGGCGGAGACCCAGTACTTC.

The V call is TRBV5-3, the J call TRBJ1-2, with 8 nucleotides matching TRBD1. TRBV5-3 is an ORF, and what it does is uncertain. The CDR3 spans 15 residues. With 6 bases clipped from V and 3 bases from J, the junction kept 10 bases outside the gene matches. CDR3: CARTTSGGAYYGYTF. The CDR3 DNA follows: TGTGCCAGAACTACTTCAGGGGGCGCCTACTATGGCTACACCTTC.

J is TRBJ1-5 and V is TRBV6-1; 9 nucleotides align to TRBD1. J lost 0 bases, V lost 7 bases, and 7 bases had no gene match. Germline loops: CDR1 MNHNS, CDR2 SASEGT. The CDR3 has 16 residues. The CDR3 region is CASIDTGGYSNQPQHF. CDR3 in DNA: TGTGCCAGCATTGATACAGGGGGCTATAGCAATCAGCCCCAGCATTTT.

V gene TRBV7-3 combines with J gene TRBJ2-5; 11 nucleotides align to TRBD2. Per the germline V gene, CDR1 is SGHTA and CDR2 is FQGTGA. The V segment lost 5 bases and the J segment 5 bases; nucleotides outside the gene matches: 13. This CDR3 has 17 residues. CDR3 loop: CASSLSGGAVGVETQYF. CDR3 nucleotides: TGTGCCAGCAGCCTTAGCGGGGGGGCCGTAGGAGTCGAGACCCAGTACTTC. Combining the CDR3 with reference TRBV7-3 and TRBJ2-5 gives the whole variable domain GAGVSQTPSNKVTEKGKYVELRCDPISGHTALYWYRQSLGQGPEFLIYFQGTGAADDSGLPNDRFFAVRPEGSVSTLKIQRTERGDSAVYLCASSLSGGAVGVETQYFGPGTRLLVL.

The chain joins TRBV19 to TRBJ1-6; 7 bases align to TRBD1. With V trimmed by 4 bases and J by 9 bases, 15 bases remained unmatched. CDR3 length: 17 amino acids. Germline V lookup: CDR1 LNHDA, CDR2 SQIVND (reference sequence). CDR3 sequence: CASSKLVGQSDSSPLHF. For the CDR3, the DNA is TGTGCCAGTAGTAAATTGGTGGGACAGTCGGATTCTTCACCCCTCCACTTT.

V gene TRBV29-1 combines with J gene TRBJ1-3, with D possibly being TRBD1 (5 bases). The CDR3 totals 15 residues. V dropped 1 base and J dropped 2 bases, with 12 bases sitting between them. Looked up from germline, CDR1 is SQVTM and CDR2 is ANQGSEA. The chain's CDR3 is CSVEARGGTGNTIYF. DNA for the CDR3: TGCAGCGTTGAAGCACGGGGGGGTACTGGAAACACCATATATTTT.

The rearrangement uses TRBV18 and TRBJ2-5, with 8 bases matching TRBD1. CDR1 is KGHSH and CDR2 is LQKENI in the germline V gene. CDR3 length: 17 residues. V was clipped by 2 bases and J by 2 bases; unmatched bases: 10. CDR3 region: CASSPSGGQEAQETQYF. CDR3 DNA sequence: TGTGCCAGCTCACCAAGTGGGGGACAGGAGGCGCAAGAGACCCAGTACTTC.

This chain connects TRBV6-1 to TRBJ1-3; the D gene is possibly TRBD1 (5 bases). The germline V and J ends were trimmed by 5 bases and 7 bases, with 15 bases remaining between them. This CDR3 region has 14 residues. Germline V gives CDR1 MNHNS, CDR2 SASEGT. In DNA form, the CDR3 reads TGTGCCAGCAGTCCCGCGACCAGGGCGAACACCATATATTTT. Encoded protein: CASSPATRANTIYF.

V gene TRBV4-2 combines with J gene TRBJ1-2; no firm D call. This CDR3 has 12 residues. CDR1 and CDR2 from the germline V gene are LGHNA and YNFKEQ. With 0 bases removed from V and 7 bases from J, the gap between germline ends came to 6 bases. The CDR3 DNA is TGTGCCAGCAGCCAAGATACCGGTGGCTACACCTTC. Translated: CASSQDTGGYTF.

As concerns this clone: At one of its ends the junction is not consistent with the germline gene, which may arise from a read error. The chain recombines TRBV3-1 (or the pseudogene TRBV3-2) with TRBJ1-1; unclear D gene. The CDR3 covers 14 residues. CDR1 is LGHDT, CDR2 YNNKEL, per germline (reference sequence). CDR3 bases: TGTGCCAGCAGGCAAGGAGGGAAAAGCACTGAAGCTTTCTTT. This gives the protein CASRQGGKSTEAFF.

J is TRBJ2-7 and V is TRBV20-1, with D perhaps matching TRBD2 (7 bases). This CDR3 has 15 residues. Germline CDR1 is DFQATT and CDR2 is SNEGSKA (reference sequence). Between the trimmed V and J ends, which lost 3 bases and 4 bases, there was a span of 19 bases. In DNA form, the CDR3 reads TGCAGTGCTAGTGGGTCTGGAGGGGGGGAGTACGAGCAGTACTTC. Protein: CSASGSGGGEYEQYF.

The chain has TRBV5-6 and TRBJ2-5; no clear D gene. The V end was cut by 3 bases, the J end by 5 bases, with 5 bases between. The germline gives CDR1 SGHDT, CDR2 YYEEEE. This CDR3 contains 11 residues. This chain's CDR3 is CASSSRETQYF. The CDR3 nucleotides are TGTGCCAGCAGCTCCCGGGAGACCCAGTACTTC. Combining the CDR3 with reference TRBV5-6 and TRBJ2-5 gives the whole variable domain DAGVTQSPTHLIKTRGQQVTLRCSPKSGHDTVSWYQQALGQGPQFIFQYYEEEERQRGNFPDRFSGHQFPNYSSELNVNALLLGDSALYLCASSSRETQYFGPGTRLLVL.

The rearrangement uses TRBV5-6 and TRBJ1-2; 9 bases agree with TRBD1. The CDR3 has 15 amino acids. CDR1 and CDR2 from the germline V gene are SGHDT and YYEEEE. Germline trimming cut 4 bases from V and 3 bases from J; bases unmatched to any gene: 7. The CDR3: CASSATGTGYYGYTF. CDR3 nucleotides: TGTGCCAGCAGCGCAACCGGGACAGGGTACTATGGCTACACCTTC.